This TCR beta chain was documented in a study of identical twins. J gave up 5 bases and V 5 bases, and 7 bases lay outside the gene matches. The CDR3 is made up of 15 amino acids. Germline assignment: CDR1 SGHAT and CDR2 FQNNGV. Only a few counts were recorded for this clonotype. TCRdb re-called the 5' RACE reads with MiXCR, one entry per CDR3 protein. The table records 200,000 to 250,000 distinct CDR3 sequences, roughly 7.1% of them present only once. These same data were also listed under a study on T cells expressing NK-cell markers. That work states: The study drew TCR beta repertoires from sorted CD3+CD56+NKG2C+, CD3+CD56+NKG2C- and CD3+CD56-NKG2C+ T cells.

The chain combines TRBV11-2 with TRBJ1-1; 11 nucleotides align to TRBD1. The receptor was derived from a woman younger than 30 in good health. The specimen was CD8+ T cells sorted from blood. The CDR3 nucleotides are TGTGCCAGCAGCCTCGGACAGGGGGCTTCTACTGAAGCTTTCTTT. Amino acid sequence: CASSLGQGASTEAFF.